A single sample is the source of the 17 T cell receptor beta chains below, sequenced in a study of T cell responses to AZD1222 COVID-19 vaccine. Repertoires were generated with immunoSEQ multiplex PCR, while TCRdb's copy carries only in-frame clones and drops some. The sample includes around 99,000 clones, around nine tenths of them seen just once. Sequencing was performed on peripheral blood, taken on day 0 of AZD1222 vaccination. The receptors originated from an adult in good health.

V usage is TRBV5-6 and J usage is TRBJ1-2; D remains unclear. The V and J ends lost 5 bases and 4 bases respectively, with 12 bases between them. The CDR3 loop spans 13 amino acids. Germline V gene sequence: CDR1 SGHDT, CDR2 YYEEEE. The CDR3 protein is CASRADGIYGYTF. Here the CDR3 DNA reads TGTGCCAGCAGAGCGGACGGAATCTATGGCTACACCTTC. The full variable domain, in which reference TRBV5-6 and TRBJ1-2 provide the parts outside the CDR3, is DAGVTQSPTHLIKTRGQQVTLRCSPKSGHDTVSWYQQALGQGPQFIFQYYEEEERQRGNFPDRFSGHQFPNYSSELNVNALLLGDSALYLCASRADGIYGYTFGSGTRLTVV.

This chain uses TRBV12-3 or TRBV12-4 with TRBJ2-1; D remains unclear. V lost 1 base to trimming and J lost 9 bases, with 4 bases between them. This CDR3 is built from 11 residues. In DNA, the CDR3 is TGTGCCAGCAGTTTAGGTGCTGAGCAGTTCTTC. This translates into CASSLGAEQFF.

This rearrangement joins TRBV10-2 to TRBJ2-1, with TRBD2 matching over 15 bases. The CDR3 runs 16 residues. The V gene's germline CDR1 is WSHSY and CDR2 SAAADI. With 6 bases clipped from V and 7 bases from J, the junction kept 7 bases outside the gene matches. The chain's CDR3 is CASRGLAGGGLNEQFF. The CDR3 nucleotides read TGCGCCAGCAGGGGACTAGCGGGGGGTGGTCTAAATGAGCAGTTCTTC.

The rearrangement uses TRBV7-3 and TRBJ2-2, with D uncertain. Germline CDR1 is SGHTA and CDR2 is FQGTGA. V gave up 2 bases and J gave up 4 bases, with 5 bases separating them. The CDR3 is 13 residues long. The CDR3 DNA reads TGTGCCAGCAGCTTAGATGGCACCGGGGAGCTGTTTTTT. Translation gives CASSLDGTGELFF.

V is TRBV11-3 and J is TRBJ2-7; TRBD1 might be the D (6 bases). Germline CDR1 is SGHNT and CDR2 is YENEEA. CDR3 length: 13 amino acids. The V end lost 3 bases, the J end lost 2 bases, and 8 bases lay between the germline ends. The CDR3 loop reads CASSFRTAYEQYF. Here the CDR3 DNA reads TGTGCCAGCAGCTTTAGGACAGCCTACGAGCAGTACTTC.

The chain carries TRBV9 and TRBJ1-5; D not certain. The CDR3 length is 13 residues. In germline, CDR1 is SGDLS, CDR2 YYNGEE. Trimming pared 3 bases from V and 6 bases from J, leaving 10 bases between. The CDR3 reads CASSEDEAQPQHF. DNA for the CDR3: TGTGCCAGCAGCGAGGATGAGGCTCAGCCCCAGCATTTT.

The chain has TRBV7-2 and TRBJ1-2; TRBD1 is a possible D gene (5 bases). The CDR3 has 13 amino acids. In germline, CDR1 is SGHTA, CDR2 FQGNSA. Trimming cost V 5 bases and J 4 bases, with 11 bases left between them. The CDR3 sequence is CASSGTVGYGYTF. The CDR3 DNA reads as TGTGCCAGCAGCGGGACCGTGGGCTATGGCTACACCTTC.

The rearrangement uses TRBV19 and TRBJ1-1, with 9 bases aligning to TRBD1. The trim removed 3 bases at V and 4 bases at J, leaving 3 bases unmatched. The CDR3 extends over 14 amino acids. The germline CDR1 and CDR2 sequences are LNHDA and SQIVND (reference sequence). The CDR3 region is CASSIDRGGTEAFF. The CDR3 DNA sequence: TGTGCCAGTAGTATTGACAGGGGGGGCACTGAAGCTTTCTTT.

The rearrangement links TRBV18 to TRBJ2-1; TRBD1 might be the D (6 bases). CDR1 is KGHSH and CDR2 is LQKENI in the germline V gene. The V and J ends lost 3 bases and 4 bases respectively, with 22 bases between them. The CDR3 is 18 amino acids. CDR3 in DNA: TGTGCCAGCTCACCGCCCCAAGGACAGTCGATTATTTACAATGAGCAGTTCTTC. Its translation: CASSPPQGQSIIYNEQFF. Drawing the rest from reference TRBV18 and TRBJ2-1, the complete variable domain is NAGVMQNPRHLVRRRGQEARLRCSPMKGHSHVYWYRQLPEEGLKFMVYLQKENIIDESGMPKERFSAEFPKEGPSILRIQQVVRGDSAAYFCASSPPQGQSIIYNEQFFGPGTRLTVL.

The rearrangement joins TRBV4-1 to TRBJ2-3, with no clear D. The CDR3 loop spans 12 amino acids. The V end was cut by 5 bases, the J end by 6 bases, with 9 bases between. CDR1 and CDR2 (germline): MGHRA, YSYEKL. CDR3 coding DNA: TGCGCCAGCAGCAAGCTGGCGGATACGCAGTATTTT. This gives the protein CASSKLADTQYF.

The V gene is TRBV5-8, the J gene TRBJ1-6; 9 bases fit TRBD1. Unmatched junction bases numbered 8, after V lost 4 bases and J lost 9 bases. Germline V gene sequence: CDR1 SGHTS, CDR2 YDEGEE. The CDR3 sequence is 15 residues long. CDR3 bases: TGTGCCAGCAGCACAACCGGGACAGGGTCTTCACCCCTCCACTTT. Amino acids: CASSTTGTGSSPLHF.

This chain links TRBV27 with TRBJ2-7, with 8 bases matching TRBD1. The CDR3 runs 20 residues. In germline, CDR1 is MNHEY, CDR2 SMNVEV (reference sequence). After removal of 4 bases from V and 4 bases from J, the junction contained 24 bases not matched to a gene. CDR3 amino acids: CASSSPTSYRTGTGGYEQYF. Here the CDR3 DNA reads TGTGCCAGCAGTTCCCCAACCAGCTACCGGACAGGGACTGGGGGGTACGAGCAGTACTTC.

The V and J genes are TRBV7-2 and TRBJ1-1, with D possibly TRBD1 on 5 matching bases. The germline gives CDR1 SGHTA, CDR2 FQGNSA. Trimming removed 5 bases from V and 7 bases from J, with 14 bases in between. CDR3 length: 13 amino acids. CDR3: CASSRSRGFEAFF. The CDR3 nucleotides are TGTGCCAGCAGCCGGTCAAGGGGTTTTGAAGCTTTCTTT.

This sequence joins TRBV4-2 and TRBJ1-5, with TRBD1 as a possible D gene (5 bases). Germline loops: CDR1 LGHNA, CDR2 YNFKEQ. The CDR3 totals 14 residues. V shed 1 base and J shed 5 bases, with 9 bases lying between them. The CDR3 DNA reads TGTGCCAGCAGCCAAGTGGGGGATTATCAGCCCCAGCATTTT. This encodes CASSQVGDYQPQHF.

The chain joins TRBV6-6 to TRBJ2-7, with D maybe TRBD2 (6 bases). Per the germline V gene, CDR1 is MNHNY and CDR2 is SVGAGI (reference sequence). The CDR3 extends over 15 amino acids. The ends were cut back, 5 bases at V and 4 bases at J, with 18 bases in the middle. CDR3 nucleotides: TGTGCCAGCAGTCCCCCTAGCGATATCAATTACGAGCAGTACTTC. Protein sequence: CASSPPSDINYEQYF.

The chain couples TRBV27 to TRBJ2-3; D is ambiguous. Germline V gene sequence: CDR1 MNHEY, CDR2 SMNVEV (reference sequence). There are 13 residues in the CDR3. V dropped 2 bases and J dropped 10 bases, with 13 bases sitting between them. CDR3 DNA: TGTGCCAGCAGTTTAAAACGGGTCACTGCGCAGTATTTT. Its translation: CASSLKRVTAQYF.

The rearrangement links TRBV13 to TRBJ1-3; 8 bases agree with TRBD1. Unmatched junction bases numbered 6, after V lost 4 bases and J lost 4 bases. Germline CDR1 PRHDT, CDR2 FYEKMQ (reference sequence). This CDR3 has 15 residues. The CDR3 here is CASSSMDRVGNTIYF. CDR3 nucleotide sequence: TGTGCCAGCAGCTCAATGGACAGGGTGGGAAACACCATATATTTT.